A selection of T cell receptor beta chains follows, all from one sample in a study of T cells in Graves' hyperthyroidism and ophthalmopathy. From the multiplex PCR reads, TCRdb called clonotypes with MiXCR, one entry per CDR3 protein. The sample consists of roughly 570,000 distinct CDR3 sequences, approximately 14% of them appearing once. Sequences were obtained from blood. The receptors stem from a woman aged 25-40 years with Graves' hyperthyroidism. Each CDR3 is given with its conserved first and last residue. A D gene is named only where the DNA matches it firmly. Size values are once, few and many counts, or a class for expanded clones, and some rows have none.

D gene	V gene	J gene	clone size	CDR3 protein	CDR3 DNA
NA	TRBV7-9	TRBJ2-5	NA	CASSILQGPQETQYF	TGCGCCAGCAGCATTCTACAGGGCCCTCAAGAGACCCAGTACTTC
TRBD2	TRBV7-2	TRBJ2-1	many	CASSSTSGRFYNEQFF	TGTGCCAGCAGCTCGACTAGCGGGAGGTTCTACAATGAGCAGTTCTTC
TRBD2	TRBV29-1	TRBJ2-1	NA	CSVDRWEGSGGNEQFF	TGCAGCGTTGACCGGTGGGAGGGTTCAGGAGGCAATGAGCAGTTCTTC
TRBD1	TRBV7-3	TRBJ2-2	many	CASSATGTGSGELFF	TGTGCCAGCAGCGCAACCGGGACAGGGTCCGGGGAGCTGTTTTTT
TRBD1	TRBV28	TRBJ2-7	many	CASSFSGQGRGEQYF	TGTGCCAGCAGTTTCTCGGGACAGGGAAGAGGCGAGCAGTACTTC
NA	TRBV5-1	TRBJ2-3	many	CASSLATSTASTDTQYF	TGCGCCAGCAGCTTGGCAACCTCCACAGCTAGCACAGATACGCAGTATTTT
NA	TRBV12-3/TRBV12-4	TRBJ2-1	NA	CASRNRMSSYNEQFF	TGTGCCAGCAGGAATAGGATGAGCTCCTACAATGAGCAGTTCTTC
TRBD1	TRBV9	TRBJ2-1	NA	CASSVTGESYNEQFF	TGTGCCAGCAGCGTTACAGGGGAGTCCTACAATGAGCAGTTCTTC
NA	TRBV12-5	TRBJ2-1	few	CASGLGGAYNEQFF	TGTGCTAGTGGTTTAGGCGGAGCCTACAATGAGCAGTTCTTC
NA	TRBV9	TRBJ2-1	NA	CASSVSGVVVSYNEQFF	TGTGCCAGCAGCGTGTCAGGGGTAGTGGTCTCCTACAATGAGCAGTTCTTC
NA	TRBV27	TRBJ2-2	NA	CASRLMTGGELFF	TGTGCCAGCAGGCTTATGACGGGCGGGGAGCTGTTTTTT
NA	TRBV29-1	TRBJ1-2	NA	CSVGPTGPLYGYTF	TGCAGCGTTGGACCCACAGGACCTCTGTATGGCTACACCTTC
TRBD2	TRBV6-6	TRBJ2-3	NA	CASSYRGTSADTQYF	TGTGCCAGCAGTTACAGGGGGACTAGCGCAGATACGCAGTATTTT
NA	TRBV11-2	TRBJ2-4	many	CASSLDQNIQYF	TGTGCCAGCAGCTTAGATCAAAACATTCAGTACTTC
TRBD1	TRBV2	TRBJ2-7	many	CASSLTTGDYEQYF	TGTGCCAGCAGTCTAACCACAGGGGACTACGAGCAGTACTTC
NA	TRBV29-1	TRBJ1-2	NA	CSVEAVNYGYTF	TGCAGCGTTGAAGCAGTGAATTATGGCTACACCTTC